A selection of T cell receptor beta chains follows, all from one sample in a study of T cell responses to AZD1222 COVID-19 vaccine. Profiled with immunoSEQ multiplex PCR; TCRdb holds only in-frame clones, not every one. The table shows under 150,000 clones, with 85% to 90% occurring only once. The sample in question was peripheral blood, obtained 28 days after the second AZD1222 dose. Every receptor here comes from an adult who received the AZD1222 COVID-19 vaccine. CDR3s include the opening cysteine and the closing phenylalanine or tryptophan. The order of the fields is V gene, clone size, J gene, D gene, CDR3 length, CDR3 protein, CDR3 DNA. D genes are given only for firm matches. Some rows have no size entry. The others give once, few or many, or a class for an expanded clone.

TRBV7-3,.,TRBJ2-2,.,14,CASSSGRNTGELFF,TGTGCCAGCAGCTCGGGCCGGAACACCGGGGAGCTGTTTTTT
TRBV19,.,TRBJ1-1,.,13,CASSIGVNTEAFF,TGTGCCAGTAGTATAGGGGTGAACACTGAAGCTTTCTTT
TRBV9,.,TRBJ1-1,TRBD1,15,CASSSRTGMNTEAFF,TGTGCCAGCAGTTCCAGGACAGGAATGAACACTGAAGCTTTCTTT
TRBV10-2,.,TRBJ2-1,.,12,CASSEFLDSKFF,TGCGCCAGCAGTGAGTTTTTAGACAGTAAGTTCTTC
TRBV9,few,TRBJ1-2,TRBD1,16,CASSVVTGGFSSSYTF,TGTGCCAGCAGCGTAGTCACAGGGGGTTTTTCTTCGTCCTACACCTTC
TRBV6-5,.,TRBJ1-5,.,14,CASRGGLSNQPQHF,TGTGCCAGCAGAGGGGGGCTTAGCAATCAGCCCCAGCATTTT
TRBV6-5,.,TRBJ2-7,.,15,CASSNPPGLSYEQYF,TGTGCCAGCAGCAACCCCCCGGGACTCAGCTACGAGCAGTACTTC
TRBV29-1,.,TRBJ1-5,TRBD1,13,CSGSTGGNQPQHF,TGCAGCGGTTCGACAGGGGGAAATCAGCCCCAGCATTTT
TRBV9,few,TRBJ2-2,TRBD1,19,CASSVGRRQGSGNTGELFF,TGTGCCAGCAGCGTAGGCAGGAGACAGGGTTCCGGGAACACCGGGGAGCTGTTTTTT
TRBV7-9,.,TRBJ1-4,.,15,CASSPAGGRSAKLFF,TGTGCCAGCAGCCCAGCGGGGGGCAGGAGTGCAAAACTGTTTTTT
TRBV20-1,.,TRBJ2-1,.,10,CSARQDEQFF,TGCAGTGCCAGACAGGATGAGCAGTTCTTC
TRBV6-5,.,TRBJ2-3,TRBD2,16,CASSYRLARGADTQYF,TGTGCCAGCAGTTACAGGCTAGCGCGGGGGGCAGATACGCAGTATTTT
TRBV7-2,once,TRBJ1-2,.,12,CASSLGMRGYTF,TGTGCCAGCAGCTTAGGGATGAGGGGCTACACCTTC
TRBV30,few,TRBJ1-5,.,13,CAWSVQGNQPQHF,TGTGCCTGGAGTGTACAAGGGAATCAGCCCCAGCATTTT
TRBV5-1,.,TRBJ2-3,.,16,CASSLGWQGSTDTQYF,TGCGCCAGCAGCTTGGGATGGCAGGGAAGCACAGATACGCAGTATTTT
TRBV9,.,TRBJ1-4,TRBD1,15,CASSVATGGGEKLFF,TGTGCCAGCAGCGTAGCGACAGGGGGAGGTGAAAAACTGTTTTTT
TRBV3-1/TRBV3-2,.,TRBJ2-3,.,16,CASSQIGQGGRDTQYF,TGTGCCAGCAGCCAAATCGGCCAGGGTGGAAGAGATACGCAGTATTTT